This T cell receptor beta chain was identified during a study of CD8+ T cells in alopecia areata. Study observations and caveats: Because one nonresponder was included, the link of baseline CD8+ expansion to response is considered uncertain. Numerous expanded lesional clones remained in scalp and blood during tofacitinib.

Looked up from germline, CDR1 is GTSNPN and CDR2 is SVGIG (reference sequence). With 2 bases removed from V and 4 bases from J, the gap between germline ends came to 23 bases. There are 17 residues in the CDR3. TCR sequencing used cDNA made by reverse transcription of extracted RNA. Using immunoSEQ multiplex PCR, the repertoire was profiled, and TCRdb retains in-frame clones only, with some absent. Of approximately 180,000 clones listed, 60% are singletons. Documented treatment: oral pan-JAK inhibitor, 5-10 mg twice daily. The study team obtained lesional scalp punch biopsies and peripheral blood from alopecia areata patients. T lymphocytes (CD4+ and CD8+) were sorted from PBMCs. About this clone itself: Its antigen is still unknown.

The source material was CD4+ T cells sorted from blood, sampled at week 24, from a patient treated with tofacitinib. The source of this sequence is a human donor with alopecia areata. This rearrangement joins TRBV30 to TRBJ1-2, with D uncertain. The CDR3 DNA is TGTGCCTGGAGTCCGATGCCCCTCAGCGGGGTTGGCTATGGCTACACCTTC. Translation gives CAWSPMPLSGVGYGYTF.